These 9 T cell receptor beta chains share one sample of origin, sequenced in a study of blood T cell repertoires in COVID-19. The table came from immunoSEQ multiplex PCR; TCRdb's copy has only in-frame clones and leaves some out. The sample records a few hundred thousand clones, about 90% being singletons. Material: peripheral blood. These receptors came from a woman between 45 and 60 years old who had recovered from COVID-19.

In DNA, the CDR3 is TGTGCCAGCAGTTACTCTGTCGGGACACGTCTCTACGAGCAGTACTTC. Its protein is CASSYSVGTRLYEQYF. The rearrangement links TRBV6-5 to TRBJ2-7; possible D gene TRBD1, 6 bases. The V end lost 0 bases, the J end lost 3 bases, and 15 bases lay between the germline ends. Germline CDR1 reads MNHEY; CDR2 reads SVGAGI. This CDR3 region has 16 residues.

This sequence joins TRBV18 and TRBJ1-1, with no clear D. This CDR3 region has 16 residues. The germline V gene has CDR1 KGHSH and CDR2 LQKENI. The V end lost 3 bases, the J end lost 1 base, and 15 bases lay between the germline ends. The CDR3 loop reads CASSPRRTGGNTEAFF. The CDR3 coding sequence is TGTGCCAGCTCACCTCGAAGGACCGGAGGGAACACTGAAGCTTTCTTT.

The V call is TRBV19, the J call TRBJ2-7; TRBD1 is a possible D gene (5 bases). Trimming cost V 7 bases and J 2 bases, with 9 bases left between them. CDR1 is LNHDA and CDR2 is SQIVND in the germline V gene (reference sequence). This CDR3 has 12 residues. Here the CDR3 DNA reads TGTGCCAGTACCGACAGTGCCTACGAGCAGTACTTC. It translates to CASTDSAYEQYF.

The V gene is TRBV19, the J gene TRBJ2-5; TRBD1 aligns across 7 bases. The CDR3 is 13 residues long. Trimming at V came to 6 bases and at J to 2 bases, leaving 3 bases not matched to a gene. Per the germline V gene, CDR1 is LNHDA and CDR2 is SQIVND (reference sequence). The CDR3 DNA follows: TGTGCCAGTAGGAACAGGGGACAAGAGACCCAGTACTTC. Translation: CASRNRGQETQYF.

This chain links TRBV5-1 with TRBJ2-1, with a possible D match to TRBD2 (6 bases). V shed 0 bases and J shed 9 bases, with 10 bases lying between them. The CDR3 has 13 residues. The germline CDR1 and CDR2 sequences are SGHRS and YFSETQ. CDR3 in amino acids: CASSLARESEQFF. The CDR3 bases are TGCGCCAGCAGCTTGGCACGGGAGAGTGAGCAGTTCTTC.

This clone was picked up one time. The CDR3 nucleotides read TGTGCCTGGGACCCGGGACAGATCTCCTACGAGCAGTACTTC. It yields the protein CAWDPGQISYEQYF. This sequence joins TRBV30 and TRBJ2-7; 7 bases agree with TRBD1. Germline CDR1 GTSNPN, CDR2 SVGIG (reference sequence). This CDR3 spans 14 amino acids. The V gene end was trimmed by 5 bases and the J gene end by 0 bases; junction bases not matched to a gene: 7.

This chain connects TRBV27 to TRBJ1-2; D is possibly TRBD1 (5 bases). The V end lost 5 bases, the J end lost 3 bases, and 7 bases lay between the germline ends. Germline V gives CDR1 MNHEY, CDR2 SMNVEV (reference sequence). CDR3 length: 12 residues. The CDR3 protein is CASSDSDYGYTF. The DNA of the CDR3 is TGTGCCAGCAGTGACAGCGACTATGGCTACACCTTC.

The rearrangement uses TRBV7-2 and TRBJ1-5, with a weak D call TRBD1 (5 bases). Germline V gene lookup returns CDR1 SGHTA and CDR2 FQGNSA. V was trimmed by 1 base and J by 5 bases, leaving 12 bases between them. This CDR3 has 15 residues. CDR3 sequence (DNA): TGTGCCAGCAGCTTAGAATCAGGGAGGGATCAGCCCCAGCATTTT. It specifies CASSLESGRDQPQHF.

This chain uses TRBV6-4 with TRBJ1-5; a weak D match, TRBD1 (5 bases). V lost 0 bases to trimming and J lost 6 bases, with 12 bases between them. The CDR3 is made up of 15 amino acids. The germline CDR1 and CDR2 sequences are MRHNA and SNTAGT. The DNA of the CDR3 is TGTGCCAGCAGTGACTCCGCAGATAGGGGTCAGCCCCAGCATTTT. Its protein product is CASSDSADRGQPQHF.